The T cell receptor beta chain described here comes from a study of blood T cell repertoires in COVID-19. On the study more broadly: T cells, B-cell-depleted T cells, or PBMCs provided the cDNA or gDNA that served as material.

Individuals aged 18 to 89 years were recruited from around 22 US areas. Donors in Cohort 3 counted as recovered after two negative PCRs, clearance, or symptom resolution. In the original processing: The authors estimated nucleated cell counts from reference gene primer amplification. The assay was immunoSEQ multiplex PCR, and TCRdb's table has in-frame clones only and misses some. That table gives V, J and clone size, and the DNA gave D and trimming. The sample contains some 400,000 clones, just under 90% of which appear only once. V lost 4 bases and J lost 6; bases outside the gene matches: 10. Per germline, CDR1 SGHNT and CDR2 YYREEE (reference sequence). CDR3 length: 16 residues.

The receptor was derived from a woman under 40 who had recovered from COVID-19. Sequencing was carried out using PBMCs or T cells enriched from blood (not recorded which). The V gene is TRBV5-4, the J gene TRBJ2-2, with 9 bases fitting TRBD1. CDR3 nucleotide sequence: TGTGCCAGCAGCCCAGAACCGGACAGGGGCGCCGGGGAGCTGTTTTTT. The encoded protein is CASSPEPDRGAGELFF.